This T cell receptor beta chain came from a study of beta chain features in type 1 diabetes listed by TCRdb under 2018. Looking at the study overall: Mean age, gender distribution, total cell number and subset yield did not differ between patients and healthy donors. A total of 107,917,701 sorted cells were examined across all samples, and the number of cells per subset was strongly correlated with RNA yield. The study compared TCRB repertoires of sorted circulating CD4+ T cell subsets between recently diagnosed type 1 diabetes patients and matched healthy donors. Whereas all 28 donors provided naive and central memory subsets, regulatory and stem cell-like memory subsets were isolated from just 8 patients and about eight healthy donors.

Summary of the overall study and its limitations: Because cDNA rather than genomic DNA was sequenced, highly expressing activated cells could have been over-represented, although no difference in activation and CD3 levels was found between groups. Fewer insertions and more nucleotide deletions at VDJ recombination sites were observed in patients with type 1 diabetes, implying thymic rearrangement abnormalities. Type 1 diabetes patients showed a moderate but significant shortening of TCRB CDR3 length in all four CD4+ subsets. Shorter templates might be favored by PCR, yet because patient and control samples were amplified and corrected together, any such skew would affect both groups equally. The naive, central memory and regulatory TCRB repertoires appeared to resemble one another more closely among patients than among healthy donors. Because small numbers of individuals were included in the HLA sub-analyses, any influence of HLA type on TCRB rearrangement was left unresolved.

This clone was seen a few times. Its antigen target is currently unknown. Nothing much larger sits one base from this clone, and base qualities are not available. All of the isolated RNA was reverse transcribed with the High Capacity cDNA Reverse Transcription Kit, so expressed TCRB transcripts were sequenced. Naive, central memory and regulatory T cell samples underwent deep immunoSEQ sequencing, averaging about 3.3 million total reads per sample. After sorted cells were lysed in RLT buffer, RNA was extracted with DNase-treated RNeasy Micro or Mini kits, with the choice depending on cell number. To prevent cross-contamination, every cell subset was processed on its own, while patient and healthy donor samples were processed together. The immunoSEQ multiplex PCR was used to amplify TCRB sequences from cDNA, yielding 87-bp fragments that span the CDR3 region. Amplicons were sequenced on the Illumina HiSeq platform. The authors processed their data as follows. Synthetic template baselines were used to correct PCR bias computationally, reads within Hamming distance 2 were collapsed together, and singletons that could not be merged were discarded. Reads were aligned against IMGT so that V, D and J genes, CDR3 length and insertions or deletions at six rearrangement sites could be assigned. Within each subset, clonotype counts were normalized to sorted cell number, and only after that were true diversity and Gini coefficients computed with the tcR R package. Repertoire sharing was quantified using the overlap coefficient calculated on TCRB nucleotide sequences. As a proxy for the pre-selection repertoire, out-of-frame TCRB sequences from naive cells were analyzed. Not all clones reach the TCRdb copy of this immuneACCESS table, which keeps in-frame sequences only. Checked studies attribute under half of the gap to unresolved V genes and leave the rest unexplained. Clone size and V and J calls were adopted from that table, with D and trimming inferred from the DNA. Recorded for this sample are hundreds of thousands of clones; over 8.5% of them occurred a single time. The ten largest clones represent approximately 0.03% of the sample.

From each donor, a single peripheral blood sample of about 120 mL on average was drawn into heparinised tubes. Naive, central memory, regulatory and stem cell-like memory CD4+ T cells were sorted on a BD FACSAria II using a panel including CD45RO, CCR7, CD25, CD127, CD95 and CD27. Every sorted population had a purity above 95%. Right away, PBMCs were isolated by Lymphoprep density gradient centrifugation and were stained directly, with no culture step. So that batch effects would be minimized, each experiment stained and sorted samples in pairs, pairing one healthy donor with one patient. Sample: naive CD4+ T cells from blood. Sample cell subset or site, as interpreted from the label and publication: true naive CD4+ T cells. This clonotype was obtained from a woman between 18 and 30 years old in good health.

The DNA reads TGTGCCAGCAGCTTAGGTGGCGGGGTACAGACCGGAGCTTTCTTT. The encoded protein is CASSLGGGVQTGAFF. This sequence uses TRBV7-9 and TRBJ1-1; no D gene call is confident. The V and J ends are trimmed by 1 base and 10 bases, leaving 19 bases between them. The germline V gene (reference sequence) gives CDR1 as SEHNR and CDR2 as FQNEAQ. Its CDR3 holds 15 amino acids, cysteine through phenylalanine. Solely the CDR3 DNA is kept, with 45 bases framed from the first base. Here the CDR3 is joined to the reference TRBV7-9 and TRBJ1-1 genes, and the full variable domain is: DTGVSQNPRHKITKRGQNVTFRCDPISEHNRLYWYRQTLGQGPEFLTYFQNEAQLEKSRLLSDRFSAERPKGSFSTLEIQRTEQGDSAMYLCASSLGGGVQTGAFFGQGTRLTVV.